One sample yielded the 25 T cell receptor beta chains listed below, sequenced in a study of blood T cells in healthy people across ages. The second PCR ran about 7 to 12 cycles with a sample-barcoded 5' primer and J-beta primers. TCRdb re-called the 5' RACE reads through MiXCR, storing one row per CDR3 protein. Here the sample spans hundreds of thousands of distinct CDR3 sequences, 40% to 50% being singletons. The sequenced material came from blood. The receptor source for this set is a man aged 55 to 69 in good health.

The rearrangement uses TRBV12-3 or TRBV12-4 and TRBJ2-5; 9 nucleotides align to TRBD1. CDR3 length equals 16 residues. The trim removed 5 bases at V and 0 bases at J, leaving 7 bases unmatched. The CDR3 sequence: CASSRPGTGYQETQYF. CDR3 in DNA: TGTGCCAGCAGTCGTCCCGGGACAGGGTACCAAGAGACCCAGTACTTC.

This sequence joins TRBV5-1 and TRBJ1-6; 8 nucleotides align to TRBD1. This CDR3 has 15 amino acids. The germline V gene has CDR1 SGHRS and CDR2 YFSETQ. The ends lost 3 bases at V and 5 bases at J; junction bases unmatched: 4. The CDR3 loop reads CASSYGQGDNSPLHF. CDR3 DNA: TGCGCCAGCAGCTACGGACAGGGTGATAATTCACCCCTCCACTTT.

This clonotype was observed a few times. The chain joins TRBV9 to TRBJ2-7; D is perhaps TRBD2 (6 bases). Trimming took off 0 bases at V and 3 bases at J, with 10 bases between the two ends. CDR1 and CDR2 from the germline V gene are SGDLS and YYNGEE. This CDR3 has 14 residues. The CDR3 reads CASSVGGEGYEQYF. Written as DNA, the CDR3 is TGTGCCAGCAGCGTAGGGGGGGAAGGCTACGAGCAGTACTTC.

The J gene is TRBJ2-3, the V gene TRBV20-1; 13 bases match TRBD2. The CDR3 loop spans 17 amino acids. Germline loops: CDR1 DFQATT, CDR2 SNEGSKA (reference sequence). With V trimmed by 1 base and J by 5 bases, 9 bases remained unmatched. The CDR3 DNA is TGCAGTGCTAGAGGGACTAGCGGGGGCACTCGCGAAGATACGCAGTATTTT. Encoded protein: CSARGTSGGTREDTQYF.

This clonotype was detected a few times. The rearrangement links TRBV12-3 or TRBV12-4 to TRBJ2-3; 8 bases map to TRBD1. J gave up 3 bases and V 2 bases, and 10 bases lay outside the gene matches. This CDR3 contains 17 residues. The chain's CDR3 is CASSLKGDTGGTDTQYF. The CDR3 region has the DNA TGTGCCAGCAGTTTAAAAGGGGACACAGGGGGTACAGATACGCAGTATTTT.

About this clonotype itself: At one end the junction does not follow the germline gene, possibly because of a read error. This chain joins TRBV20-1 and TRBJ2-4, with 8 bases matching TRBD2. This CDR3 is built from 14 residues. Germline V gives CDR1 DFQATT, CDR2 SNEGSKA (reference sequence). The CDR3 sequence is CSVGPGGNKNIRYF. CDR3 nucleotides: TGCAGTGTTGGCCCGGGGGGGAACAAAAACATTCGGTACTTC.

The chain joins TRBV7-2 to TRBJ1-2; TRBD1 matches 8 bases. The junction had 4 bases not matched to a gene; V was cut back by 5 bases and J by 5 bases. CDR3 size: 13 residues. CDR1 and CDR2 from the germline V gene are SGHTA and FQGNSA. DNA of the CDR3: TGTGCCAGCAGCGCGGGACAGGAATATGGCTACACCTTC. Its translation: CASSAGQEYGYTF. The entire variable domain, with the rest obtained from reference TRBV7-2 and TRBJ1-2, is as follows: GAGVSQSPSNKVTEKGKDVELRCDPISGHTALYWYRQSLGQGLEFLIYFQGNSAPDKSGLPSDRFSAERTGGSVSTLTIQRTQQEDSAVYLCASSAGQEYGYTFGSGTRLTVV.

The chain couples TRBV7-2 to TRBJ2-5; a weak D match, TRBD2 (6 bases). CDR1 and CDR2 from the germline V gene are SGHTA and FQGNSA. The CDR3 has 13 amino acids. Trimming took 3 bases from V and 5 from J, leaving 10 bases between them. The CDR3 reads CASSFLAVETQYF. The DNA of the CDR3 is TGTGCCAGCAGCTTTTTAGCGGTGGAGACCCAGTACTTC.

This clonotype was detected only a few times. DNA for the CDR3: TGTGCCAGCAGTTACATCGGCAGCCCCCCTTATGGCTACACCTTC. This encodes CASSYIGSPPYGYTF. The chain has TRBV6-5 and TRBJ1-2, with no clear D. Trimming removed 2 bases from V and 5 bases from J, with 15 bases in between. Germline values: CDR1 MNHEY, CDR2 SVGAGI. The CDR3 has 15 amino acids.

The chain links TRBV27 to TRBJ2-1, with D perhaps assigned TRBD1 or TRBD2 (5 bases each). With 7 bases removed from V and 8 bases from J, the gap between germline ends came to 18 bases. Germline CDR1 is MNHEY and CDR2 is SMNVEV (reference sequence). The length of the CDR3 is 14 residues. The CDR3 DNA follows: TGTGCCAGCACCCCCCAGAGGGGCACGGATGAGCAGTTCTTC. Translation gives CASTPQRGTDEQFF.

The count of this clonotype is one. This chain uses TRBV5-1 with TRBJ2-5, with 12 nucleotides matching TRBD2. J was trimmed by 2 bases and V by 0 bases; bases with no gene match: 5. This CDR3 is 17 amino acids long. CDR1 and CDR2 (germline): SGHRS, YFSETQ. This CDR3 reads CASSLDASGGGQETQYF. The DNA for the CDR3 is TGCGCCAGCAGCTTGGACGCTAGCGGGGGGGGGCAAGAGACCCAGTACTTC.

V gene TRBV28 combines with J gene TRBJ2-5; D is unclear. Germline-derived CDR1 and CDR2 are MDHEN and SYDVKM. With 6 bases removed from V and 11 bases from J, the gap between germline ends came to 25 bases. This CDR3 spans 15 amino acids. The CDR3 sequence: CASSPVITLRAGQYF. The CDR3 nucleotides are TGTGCCAGCAGCCCCGTCATCACTCTACGAGCTGGGCAGTACTTC.

The chain combines TRBV6-5 with TRBJ2-3; D unresolved. The CDR3 covers 16 residues. The V and J ends lost 3 bases and 5 bases respectively, with 18 bases between them. Per the germline V gene, CDR1 is MNHEY and CDR2 is SVGAGI. The chain's CDR3 is CASSYRPSSPLDTQYF. The CDR3 region has the DNA TGTGCCAGCAGTTATCGCCCCAGCAGTCCACTAGATACGCAGTATTTT.

This clonotype was counted a single time. The chain is built from TRBV3-1 and TRBJ1-1, with D unclear. Deletions cut 4 bases from V and 2 bases from J, with 14 bases between. The CDR3 spans 15 residues. Looked up from germline, CDR1 is LGHDT and CDR2 is YNNKEL (reference sequence). The CDR3 nucleotides read TGTGCCAGCAGCCGTGGAGGACGGATAAACACTGAAGCTTTCTTT. Amino acid sequence: CASSRGGRINTEAFF.

This clonotype was detected a few times. This chain links TRBV27 with TRBJ2-5, with TRBD1 matching over 11 bases. The germline CDR1 and CDR2 sequences are MNHEY and SMNVEV (reference sequence). V was clipped by 5 bases and J by 5 bases; unmatched bases: 7. There are 15 residues in the CDR3. CDR3 loop: CASSPRTGGVETQYF. CDR3 DNA: TGTGCCAGCAGTCCGAGGACAGGGGGCGTGGAGACCCAGTACTTC.

The V call is TRBV29-1, the J call TRBJ1-2; 7 nucleotides line up with TRBD1. Trimming at V came to 0 bases and at J to 4 bases, leaving 17 bases not matched to a gene. The CDR3 runs to 18 residues. From germline, CDR1 is SQVTM and CDR2 ANQGSEA. The CDR3 region is CSVEDRSKGRGHSYGYTF. CDR3 nucleotides: TGCAGCGTTGAAGATAGGTCGAAGGGAAGGGGGCATAGCTATGGCTACACCTTC.

This clonotype was found a few times. This chain joins TRBV20-1 and TRBJ2-7; 12 bases are a match to TRBD2. J lost 1 base, V lost 0 bases, and 7 bases had no gene match. CDR3 length: 17 amino acids. CDR1 and CDR2 from the germline V gene are DFQATT and SNEGSKA (reference sequence). DNA of the CDR3: TGCAGTGCTAGAGATCTGTCTAGCGGGGGGGCTTCCTACGAGCAGTACTTC. Amino acid sequence: CSARDLSSGGASYEQYF.

V usage is TRBV29-1 and J usage is TRBJ2-7; 11 bases align to TRBD1. Germline CDR1 and CDR2: SQVTM and ANQGSEA. This CDR3 has 13 amino acids. V was clipped by 5 bases and J by 5 bases; unmatched bases: 5. The CDR3 DNA sequence: TGCAGCGTTACCGGGACAGGGGGGGACGAGCAGTACTTC. Its translation is CSVTGTGGDEQYF.

This clonotype was seen at least ten times. This chain links TRBV5-1 with TRBJ2-3; unclear D gene. In germline, CDR1 is SGHRS, CDR2 YFSETQ. The CDR3 is made up of 14 amino acids. The V end was cut by 4 bases, the J end by 3 bases, with 12 bases between. The CDR3 region is CASSTQQNTDTQYF. CDR3 in DNA: TGCGCCAGCAGCACTCAACAGAATACAGATACGCAGTATTTT.

The rearrangement uses TRBV27 and TRBJ2-7; D remains ambiguous. The CDR3 length is 14 residues. Germline V gives CDR1 MNHEY, CDR2 SMNVEV (reference sequence). V lost 6 bases, J lost 0 bases, and 12 bases lay in between. CDR3 protein: CASSLMSSSYEQYF. The CDR3 nucleotides are TGTGCCAGCAGCCTTATGAGTTCCTCCTACGAGCAGTACTTC.

This clonotype was found a few times. CDR3 nucleotides: TGTGCCAGCTCATCGGCCAGGGGATCTGAGAACTCACCCCTCCACTTT. Amino acid sequence: CASSSARGSENSPLHF. The rearrangement links TRBV18 to TRBJ1-6, with D maybe TRBD1 (6 bases). The V gene lost 5 bases and the J gene lost 10 bases, with 21 bases spanning the gap. The germline CDR1 and CDR2 sequences are KGHSH and LQKENI. The CDR3 extends over 16 amino acids. The full variable domain, in which reference TRBV18 and TRBJ1-6 provide the parts outside the CDR3, is NAGVMQNPRHLVRRRGQEARLRCSPMKGHSHVYWYRQLPEEGLKFMVYLQKENIIDESGMPKERFSAEFPKEGPSILRIQQVVRGDSAAYFCASSSARGSENSPLHFGNGTRLTVT.

The rearrangement uses TRBV12-3 or TRBV12-4 and TRBJ1-1; possible D gene TRBD1, 6 bases. This CDR3 contains 13 residues. Trimming pared 4 bases from V and 10 bases from J, leaving 16 bases between. CDR3 in DNA: TGTGCCAGCAGTTGGGGGGGCAAATTTGCAGCTTTCTTT. It codes for CASSWGGKFAAFF.

J is TRBJ2-5 and V is TRBV12-3 or TRBV12-4, with a possible D match to TRBD2 (5 bases). The CDR3 length is 15 residues. V was shortened by 1 base and J by 3 bases, with 12 bases between the two germline ends. The CDR3 DNA follows: TGTGCCAGCAGTTTAGGGCTAGCCCGAAAAGAGACCCAGTACTTC. This encodes CASSLGLARKETQYF.

The genes are TRBV6-5 and TRBJ2-1; D is undetermined. Trimming took off 5 bases at V and 9 bases at J, with 11 bases between the two ends. CDR1 is MNHEY and CDR2 is SVGAGI in the germline V gene. The CDR3 totals 12 residues. The CDR3 region has the DNA TGTGCCAGCAGTCAACTGAACAGTGAGCAGTTCTTC. This translates into CASSQLNSEQFF.

This clonotype was counted only a few times. The V gene is TRBV12-3 or TRBV12-4, the J gene TRBJ2-7; tentatively, D is TRBD2 (5 bases). The CDR3 sequence is 12 residues long. Deletions cut 5 bases from V and 7 bases from J, with 12 bases between. The CDR3 sequence is CASSPGSGEQYF. The CDR3 DNA is TGTGCCAGCAGTCCCGGGTCGGGGGAGCAGTACTTC.